This T cell receptor beta chain was identified during a study of cytomegalovirus exposure and HLA in healthy donors (dated by TCRdb to 2016 to 2017). With regard to the full study: An earlier analysis of more than 550 of the donors reported 250 to 300 Gb of sequence data and 117 million unique TCR beta sequences obtained from about 200 million T cells. About 300 gigabases of sequencing data and tens of millions of unique TCR sequences were included in an early release covering roughly 700 HLA-typed donors. The genetic ancestry cluster associated with self-reported Caucasian donors included 65% to 90% of the roughly 410 genotyped donors. The study was designed to test whether signatures of past pathogen exposure could be identified by cataloging public T cell receptors. Using immunosequencing, the study profiled T cell repertoires from 500 to 800 subjects and related those repertoires to cytomegalovirus serostatus. A separate validation cohort of roughly 130 different subjects was used in addition to the approximately 670-subject first cohort. To predict cytomegalovirus infection status, the study combined high-throughput TCR immunosequencing, statistical association of individual TCRs with disease status, and machine learning. A later analysis re-analyzed previously published TCR beta repertoires from 650 to 800 donors and added high-resolution HLA genotyping to study TCR occurrence patterns. Rather than drawing on any new phenotypic data, the later analysis identified candidate immune exposures from TCR beta sequences and the way those sequences occurred across donors. To decide whether each TCR beta V gene segment behaved as functional or pseudogenic, an earlier analysis of some 540 of the donors relied on high-throughput TCR beta sequencing. Donor age, sex, ethnicity and CMV serostatus were compiled together with the repertoire data. A later genetic analysis took genome-wide SNP genotypes for about 55% of the roughly 700 donors and used that subset as a discovery cohort. All discovery cohort repertoires had been generated on a single sequencing platform. Class I and class II HLA loci were covered by the typing at four-digit resolution. Typing coverage differed by locus: A, B, C, DRB1 and DQB1 were typed in about 620-630 donors, DQA1 in 500 to 550, DPA1 in around 580, and DPB1 in just under 490. A handful of DR-DQ haplotypes were handled as single units for association and clustering because linkage in the cohort was strong. Across around 400 genotyped donors of the cohort, an average of about 240,000 unique TCR beta nucleotide sequences per donor were sequenced, and roughly 20% of those sequences were non-productive.

The library was made by the immunoSEQ multiplex PCR assay. For the multiplex PCR, a mixture combining 60 forward primers for TCR Vbeta segments and 13 reverse primers for TCR Jbeta segments was used. The CDR3 region of rearranged TCR beta genes was amplified from genomic DNA by a multiplex PCR assay. Amplified TCR beta libraries were sequenced as 87-base-pair reads on the Illumina HiSeq System. In the paper's pipeline: Across the 500 to 850 repertoires, a later analysis counted approximately 83 million unique TCR beta chains, approximately 10 million of which were shared by at least two donors. Raw reads were error-corrected and collapsed into unique sequences by a nearest-neighbor algorithm in which closely related sequences were merged to remove PCR and sequencing errors. To assign V, D and J gene segments, CDR3 sequences were aligned to IMGT reference sequences. For a sequence to be retained, a match of at least six nucleotides was required to both a V gene segment and a J gene segment. Rearrangements were called productive when the CDR3 lacked stop codons and stayed in frame with V and J; all others were non-productive. CDR3 was defined according to IMGT convention as the region running from the second conserved V-encoded cysteine to the conserved J-encoded phenylalanine. The earlier analysis of about 560 of the donors excluded any sequence lacking an unambiguous match to a single V gene segment. An earlier analysis of approximately 590 of the donors classified V segments as functional when productive rearrangements were above 56.7% and as segregating when the standard deviation between donors was above 5%. To diagnose cytomegalovirus status from the catalog of TCR beta chain sequences, a statistical classification framework was built. In a later analysis, TCR nucleotide sequences were compared against IMGT/GENE-DB human TR gene sequences so that V and J genes could be assigned. A later analysis assigned CDR3 sequences and most-parsimonious VDJ recombination scenarios with the TCRdist pipeline. In a later analysis, each TCR beta chain was defined by its CDR3 amino acid sequence together with its V-gene family, and reads without a unique V-gene family were excluded. A later analysis removed 550 to 700 highly shared, low-generation-probability nucleotide sequences to deal with suspected cross-contamination and a sequencing artifact. A later analysis calculated a clonal expansion index for each public chain from normalized within-repertoire ranks of inferred template counts. In a later analysis, generation probabilities were computed with a VDJ recombination model fitted to out-of-frame rearrangements, and the resulting probabilities were checked against IGoR. Hypergeometric tests were used in a later analysis to score TCR-TCR, TCR-HLA and TCR-CMV co-occurrence, with a repertoire-size bias correction applied to the TCR pairs. In a later analysis, false discovery rates were estimated by permuting HLA or CMV assignments 20 times. In a later analysis, co-occurring TCRs were grouped with DBSCAN, and TCRdist sequence similarity was added when clustering was performed within HLA-allele-positive subsets. Repertoires with fewer than 30,000 or more than 120,000 public chains, plus five repertoires with anomalous nucleotide sharing, were excluded from co-occurrence clustering. Sourced from immuneACCESS, this table was stored by TCRdb with only in-frame sequences that have V and J called. A share of the clones is absent; for the studies checked, an unresolved V gene accounts for under half, and the remainder has no known explanation. V and J calls and clone size follow that table, whereas D and trimming were derived from the DNA. This sample holds approximately 180,000 clones; under 90% were observed only once. Roughly 5% of the sample is in the top ten clones.

In total, roughly 710 healthy bone marrow donors made up the cohort. Cohort members were all nominally healthy when sampled, although unrecorded immune exposures were likely present. The donor was CMV seronegative and was included in the group of a few hundred seronegative cohort members. Every donor gave a peripheral blood sample, and the peripheral blood mononuclear cells from that sample were used for TCR beta sequencing. Genomic DNA was extracted from the blood cell samples with the Qiagen DNeasy Blood Extraction Kit. Here is what the overall study found, with its caveats: V-gene and J-gene trimming of TCR beta chains was associated with a missense DCLRE1C variant in a later genetic analysis, and the association was replicated in an independent cohort. A group of highly shared sequence variants was considered likely to be a technical artifact of the sequencing pipeline. In a later analysis, several top co-occurrence clusters were reported to appear linked to parvovirus B19, influenza, CMV and Epstein-Barr virus. A further reported finding was that TCR beta sequences accurately predicted the HLA-A and HLA-B alleles for most subjects in the first cohort. At a false discovery rate of 0.05, a later analysis linked 16,951 TCR beta sequences to specific HLA alleles. A later analysis found that TCR association rates varied across HLA loci, with DRB1 alleles showing the most associated TCRs and HLA-C alleles the fewest. In an earlier analysis of 587 of the donors, most TCR beta V segments appeared in productive rearrangements about 87% or about 30% of the time, broadly matching IMGT annotations. The classifier was reported to diagnose cytomegalovirus status with high specificity and sensitivity in both the original cohort and the validation cohort. In vitro tests confirmed that a few of the cytomegalovirus-associated TCR beta chains recognize cytomegalovirus antigens. It was suggested by the authors that the approach could potentially be generalized to other disease states and immunological phenotypes. Presence/absence analyses assumed roughly uniform sequencing depth across donors, an assumption that may not hold. Only TCR beta chains were sequenced in this cohort, and the absence of alpha or paired-chain data limited detectable features. Correlated functional status among segregating V segments might reflect linkage disequilibrium, but an unknown experimental factor could not be ruled out. When HLA alleles, especially DR and DQ, strongly co-occurred, attributing TCR associations to individual alleles was difficult. A later genetic analysis reported fewer N-insertions in productive TCRs among donors in an Asian-associated ancestry cluster than the roughly 700-donor mean. For the cohort, immune exposure information was limited to CMV serostatus. Because counts were too low, 15 to 20 rarely observed V segments, including chromosome 9 orphons, were left out of the earlier analysis of over 550 of the donors. In a later analysis, most CMV-associated TCR beta chains were found to appear HLA-restricted, with HLA associations seemingly driven largely by CMV exposure. In a later analysis, HLA-associated TCR beta chains showed more clonal expansion and lower generation probabilities than non-associated chains that were equally common. Because HLA typing was missing for some donors at each locus, association tests included only the typed subset. In the study, approximately 160 TCR beta chains were listed as associated with cytomegalovirus. While some public TCRs were present in many individuals, most TCR sequences turned up only very rarely across donors.

A remark on this clone: Its antigen has not been determined. Base qualities are missing; no much larger clone stands one base away.

This TCR was recovered from a man between 18 and 29 years old in good health and CMV-seronegative. Sequenced material: PBMCs.

The CDR3 protein sequence reads: CASSLGAGLLNSPLHF. The DNA is as follows: TGTGCCAGCAGTTTGGGGGCAGGGCTCCTCAATTCACCCCTCCACTTT. The rearranged segments are TRBV28 and TRBJ1-6; the D region possibly corresponds to TRBD1 (6 bases align). Looking up the germline V gene yields CDR1 MDHEN and CDR2 SYDVKM. The junction carries 16 bases between V and J, which are trimmed by 3 bases and 7 bases respectively. Taken from cysteine to phenylalanine, the CDR3 has 16 residues. The entry retains the CDR3 DNA only, 48 bases that are in frame from base 1.